The text below deals with one T cell receptor beta chain. The antigen is undetermined. The same CDR3 also results from other DNA sequences found in this sample. The data belong to a study of long-term antiretroviral therapy in people with HIV. Across the whole study: It was about a decade before the 2015 immediate-ART recommendation that the earliest samples were taken. The study's findings and limits: Clones that expanded before ART (that is, prior to treatment) dominated the repertoire at all time points.

After removal of 6 bases from V and 4 bases from J, the junction contained 12 bases not matched to a gene. Germline V gene data show CDR1 as SGHRS and CDR2 as YFSETQ. This CDR3 has 16 amino acids. Treatment for all HIV-infected participants took place in the United States. Survey-level resolution applied to immunoSEQ assay v3.0. Assay: immunoSEQ multiplex PCR; the TCRdb copy retains only in-frame clones and omits some. In the table there are about 39,000 clones, approximately 87% of which are singletons. The chain uses TRBV5-1 and TRBJ1-3, with 8 bases identical to TRBD1. The TCR comes from a woman aged 45 to 65 with HIV. Specimen: unsorted PBMCs, collected 1.2 years after starting antiretroviral therapy. The CDR3 loop is CASTQGDARSGNTIYF. As DNA, the CDR3 is TGCGCCAGCACACAGGGGGACGCAAGGTCCGGAAACACCATATATTTT.